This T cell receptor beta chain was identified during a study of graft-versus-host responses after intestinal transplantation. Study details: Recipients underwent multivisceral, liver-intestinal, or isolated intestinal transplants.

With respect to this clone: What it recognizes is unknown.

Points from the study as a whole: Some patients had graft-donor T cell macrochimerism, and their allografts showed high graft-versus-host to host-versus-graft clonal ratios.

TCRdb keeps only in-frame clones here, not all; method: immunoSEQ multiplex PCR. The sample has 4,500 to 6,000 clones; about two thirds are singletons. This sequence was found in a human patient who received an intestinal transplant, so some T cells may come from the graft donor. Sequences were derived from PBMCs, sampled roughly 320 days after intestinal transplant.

CDR3 nucleotide sequence: TGCGCCAGCAGCGAAAGCCCGGGACAGGGCTCCTACGAGCAGTACTTC. Encoded protein: CASSESPGQGSYEQYF. V is TRBV5-1 and J is TRBJ2-7; the match to TRBD1 covers 9 bases. J was trimmed by 0 bases and V by 4 bases; bases with no gene match: 8. The CDR3 is made up of 16 amino acids. From germline, CDR1 is SGHRS and CDR2 YFSETQ.